The source of this T cell receptor beta chain is a study of blood T cell repertoires in COVID-19. The germline V gene has CDR1 SGHAT and CDR2 FQNNGV. J lost 2 bases, V lost 6 bases, and 5 bases had no gene match. The length of the CDR3 is 14 residues. Participants came from some 23 US areas, aged about 18 to 89 years. Study processing details: Counts of nucleated cells, estimated from reference gene primer amplification, were obtained. Sequencing was performed with immunoSEQ multiplex PCR; in TCRdb, only in-frame clones are kept and a portion is missing. D and trimming were read from the DNA, whereas the V and J calls and clone size are those reported in that table. The table shows some 400,000 clones, with 89% occurring only once.

Sequenced input: PBMCs or T cells enriched from blood (not recorded which). The TCR originated in a woman in her 30s who had recovered from COVID-19. The J gene is TRBJ2-7, the V gene TRBV11-2; 9 bases are a match to TRBD1. The DNA of the CDR3 is TGTGCCAGCAGGTCGACAGGGGGAACCTACGAGCAGTACTTC. Its protein product is CASRSTGGTYEQYF.